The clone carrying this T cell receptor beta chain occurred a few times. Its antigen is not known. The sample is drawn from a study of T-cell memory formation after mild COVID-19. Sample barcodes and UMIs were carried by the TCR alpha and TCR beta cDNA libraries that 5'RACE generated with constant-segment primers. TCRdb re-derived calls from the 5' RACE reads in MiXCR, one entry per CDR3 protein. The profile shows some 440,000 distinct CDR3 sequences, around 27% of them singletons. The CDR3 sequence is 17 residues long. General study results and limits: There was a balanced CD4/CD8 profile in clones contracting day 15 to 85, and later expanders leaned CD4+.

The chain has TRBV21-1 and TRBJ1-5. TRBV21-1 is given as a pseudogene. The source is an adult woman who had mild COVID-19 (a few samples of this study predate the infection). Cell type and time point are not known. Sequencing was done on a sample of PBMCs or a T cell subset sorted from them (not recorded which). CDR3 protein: CASSKTGSRHSNQPQHF. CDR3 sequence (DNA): TGTGCCAGCAGCAAGACCGGCAGCCGCCATAGCAATCAGCCCCAGCATTTT.